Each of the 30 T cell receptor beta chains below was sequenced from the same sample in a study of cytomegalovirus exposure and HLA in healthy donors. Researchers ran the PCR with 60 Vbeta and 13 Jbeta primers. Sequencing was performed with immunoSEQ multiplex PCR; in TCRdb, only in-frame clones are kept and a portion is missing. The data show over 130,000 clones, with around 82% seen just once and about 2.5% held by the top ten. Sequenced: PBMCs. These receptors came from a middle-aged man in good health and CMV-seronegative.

CDR3 coding DNA: TGTGCCAGCAGCTTGGCCTCGGGAAAGAACACTGAAGCTTTCTTT. Translating it yields CASSLASGKNTEAFF. This chain uses TRBV5-4 with TRBJ1-1; D is undetermined. The CDR3 totals 15 residues. The V end was cut by 0 bases, the J end by 1 base, with 10 bases between. In germline, CDR1 is SGHNT, CDR2 YYREEE (reference sequence).

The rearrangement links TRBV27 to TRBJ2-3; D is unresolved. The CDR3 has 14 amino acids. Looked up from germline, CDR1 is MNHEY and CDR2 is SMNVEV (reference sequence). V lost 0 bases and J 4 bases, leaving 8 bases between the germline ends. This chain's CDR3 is CASSLSSNSDTQYF. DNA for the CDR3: TGTGCCAGCAGTTTATCCAGTAATTCAGATACGCAGTATTTT.

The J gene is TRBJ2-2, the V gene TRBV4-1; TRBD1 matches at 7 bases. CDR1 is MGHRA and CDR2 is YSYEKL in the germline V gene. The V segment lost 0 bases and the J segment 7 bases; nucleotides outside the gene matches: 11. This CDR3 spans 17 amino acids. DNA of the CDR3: TGCGCCAGCAGCCAAGATCCTATGGACAGGATGATCGGGGAGCTGTTTTTT. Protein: CASSQDPMDRMIGELFF.

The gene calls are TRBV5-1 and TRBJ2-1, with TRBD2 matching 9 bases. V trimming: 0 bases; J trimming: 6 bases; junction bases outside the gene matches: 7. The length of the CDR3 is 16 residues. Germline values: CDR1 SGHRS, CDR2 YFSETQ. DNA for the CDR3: TGCGCCAGCAGCTTGGGCGGTAGCGGGAGCGGCAATGAGCAGTTCTTC. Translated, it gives CASSLGGSGSGNEQFF. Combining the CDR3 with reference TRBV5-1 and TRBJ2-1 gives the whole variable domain KAGVTQTPRYLIKTRGQQVTLSCSPISGHRSVSWYQQTPGQGLQFLFEYFSETQRNKGNFPGRFSGRQFSNSRSEMNVSTLELGDSALYLCASSLGGSGSGNEQFFGPGTRLTVL.

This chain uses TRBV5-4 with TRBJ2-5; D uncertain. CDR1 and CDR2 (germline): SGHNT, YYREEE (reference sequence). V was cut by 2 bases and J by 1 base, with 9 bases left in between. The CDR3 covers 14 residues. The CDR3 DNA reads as TGTGCCAGCAGCTTCTCCGACATCCAAGAGACCCAGTACTTC. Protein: CASSFSDIQETQYF. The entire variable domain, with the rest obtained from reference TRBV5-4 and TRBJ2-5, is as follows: ETGVTQSPTHLIKTRGQQVTLRCSSQSGHNTVSWYQQALGQGPQFIFQYYREEENGRGNFPPRFSGLQFPNYSSELNVNALELDDSALYLCASSFSDIQETQYFGPGTRLLVL.

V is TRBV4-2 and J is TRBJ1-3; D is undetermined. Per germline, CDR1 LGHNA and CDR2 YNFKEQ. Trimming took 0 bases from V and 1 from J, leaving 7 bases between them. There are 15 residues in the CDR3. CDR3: CASSQDYFSGNTIYF. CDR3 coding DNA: TGTGCCAGCAGCCAAGATTACTTTTCTGGAAACACCATATATTTT.

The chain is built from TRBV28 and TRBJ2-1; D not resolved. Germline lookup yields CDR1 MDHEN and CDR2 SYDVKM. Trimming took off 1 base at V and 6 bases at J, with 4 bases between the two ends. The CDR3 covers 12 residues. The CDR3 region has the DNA TGTGCCAGCAGTTTATCTCGCAATGAGCAGTTCTTC. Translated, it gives CASSLSRNEQFF. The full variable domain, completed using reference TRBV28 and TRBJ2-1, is DVKVTQSSRYLVKRTGEKVFLECVQDMDHENMFWYRQDPGLGLRLIYFSYDVKMKEKGDIPEGYSVSREKKERFSLILESASTNQTSMYLCASSLSRNEQFFGPGTRLTVL.

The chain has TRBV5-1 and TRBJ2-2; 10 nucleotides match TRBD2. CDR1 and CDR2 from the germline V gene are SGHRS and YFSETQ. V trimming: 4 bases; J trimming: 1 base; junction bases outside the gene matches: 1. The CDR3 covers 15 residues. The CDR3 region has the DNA TGCGCCAGCAGCATAGCGGGGGGGAACACCGGGGAGCTGTTTTTT. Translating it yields CASSIAGGNTGELFF.

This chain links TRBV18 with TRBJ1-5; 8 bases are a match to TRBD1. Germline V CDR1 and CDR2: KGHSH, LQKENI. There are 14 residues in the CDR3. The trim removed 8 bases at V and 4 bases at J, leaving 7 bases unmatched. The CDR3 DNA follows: TGTGCCAGCACGACAGGGGCACGAAATCAGCCCCAGCATTTT. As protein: CASTTGARNQPQHF.

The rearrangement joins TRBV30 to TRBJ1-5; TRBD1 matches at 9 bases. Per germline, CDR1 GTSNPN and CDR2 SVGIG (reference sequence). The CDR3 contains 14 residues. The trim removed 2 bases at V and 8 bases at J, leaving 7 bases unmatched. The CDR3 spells CAWSSTGGREPQHF. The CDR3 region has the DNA TGTGCCTGGAGTTCTACAGGGGGCAGGGAGCCCCAGCATTTT.

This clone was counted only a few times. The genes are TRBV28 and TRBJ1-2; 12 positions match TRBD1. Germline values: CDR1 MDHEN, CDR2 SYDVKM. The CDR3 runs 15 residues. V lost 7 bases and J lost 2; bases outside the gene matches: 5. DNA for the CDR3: TGTGCCAGCACCTTAGGGACAGGGGGCAACTATGGCTACACCTTC. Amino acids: CASTLGTGGNYGYTF.

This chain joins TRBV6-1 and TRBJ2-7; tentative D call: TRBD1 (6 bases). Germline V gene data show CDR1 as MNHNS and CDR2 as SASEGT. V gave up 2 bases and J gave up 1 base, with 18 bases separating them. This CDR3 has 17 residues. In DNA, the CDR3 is TGTGCCAGCAGTGAAAACACGGGACACGTCCTTTCCTACGAGCAGTACTTC. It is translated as CASSENTGHVLSYEQYF.

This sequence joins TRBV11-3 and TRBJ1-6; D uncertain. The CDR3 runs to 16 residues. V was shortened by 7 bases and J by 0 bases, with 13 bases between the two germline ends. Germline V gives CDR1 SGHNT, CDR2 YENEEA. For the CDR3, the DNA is TGTGCCAGCACCCCGGGAGAATCCTCCTATAATTCACCCCTCCACTTT. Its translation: CASTPGESSYNSPLHF.

CDR3 nucleotides: TGTGCCAGCAGCTTGGGGCCCCCCTACGAGCAGTACTTC. It yields the protein CASSLGPPYEQYF. The V call is TRBV11-2, the J call TRBJ2-7; D might be TRBD1 (5 bases). Between the trimmed V and J ends, which lost 3 bases and 2 bases, there was a span of 8 bases. This CDR3 contains 13 residues. Germline CDR1 SGHAT, CDR2 FQNNGV.

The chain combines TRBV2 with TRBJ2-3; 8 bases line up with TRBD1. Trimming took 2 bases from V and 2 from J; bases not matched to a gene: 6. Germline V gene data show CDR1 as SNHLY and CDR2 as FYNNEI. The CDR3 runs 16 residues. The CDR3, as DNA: TGTGCCAGCAGTGAATACCAGGGGGCGACCACAGATACGCAGTATTTT. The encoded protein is CASSEYQGATTDTQYF.

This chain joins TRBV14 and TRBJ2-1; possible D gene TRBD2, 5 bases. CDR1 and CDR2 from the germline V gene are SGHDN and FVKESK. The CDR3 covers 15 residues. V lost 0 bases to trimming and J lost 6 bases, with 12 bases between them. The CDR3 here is CASSQEGLAGNEQFF. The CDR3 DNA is TGTGCCAGCAGCCAAGAAGGGCTAGCAGGCAATGAGCAGTTCTTC.

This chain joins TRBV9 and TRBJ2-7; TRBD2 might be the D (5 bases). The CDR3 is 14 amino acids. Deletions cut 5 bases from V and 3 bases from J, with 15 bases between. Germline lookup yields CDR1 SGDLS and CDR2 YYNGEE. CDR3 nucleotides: TGTGCCAGCAGTCGCCTTACTGGACTCTACGAGCAGTACTTC. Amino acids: CASSRLTGLYEQYF.

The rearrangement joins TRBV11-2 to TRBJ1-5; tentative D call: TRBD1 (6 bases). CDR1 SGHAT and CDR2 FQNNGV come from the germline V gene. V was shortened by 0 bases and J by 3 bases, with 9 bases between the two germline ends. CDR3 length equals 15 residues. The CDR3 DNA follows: TGTGCCAGCAGCTTAGAGACAGGAGTCAATCAGCCCCAGCATTTT. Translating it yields CASSLETGVNQPQHF. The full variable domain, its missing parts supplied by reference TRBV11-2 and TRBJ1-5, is EAGVAQSPRYKIIEKRQSVAFWCNPISGHATLYWYQQILGQGPKLLIQFQNNGVVDDSQLPKDRFSAERLKGVDSTLKIQPAKLEDSAVYLCASSLETGVNQPQHFGDGTRLSIL.

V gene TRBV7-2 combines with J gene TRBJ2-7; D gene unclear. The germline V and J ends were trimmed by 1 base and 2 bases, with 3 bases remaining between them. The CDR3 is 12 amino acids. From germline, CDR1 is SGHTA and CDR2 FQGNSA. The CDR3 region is CASSLDTYEQYF. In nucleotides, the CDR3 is TGTGCCAGCAGCTTAGATACCTACGAGCAGTACTTC.

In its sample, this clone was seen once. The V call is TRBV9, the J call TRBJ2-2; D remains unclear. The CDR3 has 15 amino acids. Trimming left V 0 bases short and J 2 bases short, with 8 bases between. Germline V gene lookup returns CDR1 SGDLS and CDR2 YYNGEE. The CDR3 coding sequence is TGTGCCAGCAGCGTAGTTGGCACCAACACCGGGGAGCTGTTTTTT. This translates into CASSVVGTNTGELFF.

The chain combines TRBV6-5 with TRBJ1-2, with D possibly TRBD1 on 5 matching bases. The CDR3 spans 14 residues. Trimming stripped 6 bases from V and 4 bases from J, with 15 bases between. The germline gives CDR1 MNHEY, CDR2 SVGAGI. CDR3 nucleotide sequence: TGTGCCAGCAGGGGGACTGCGGCCGGCTATGGCTACACCTTC. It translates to CASRGTAAGYGYTF.

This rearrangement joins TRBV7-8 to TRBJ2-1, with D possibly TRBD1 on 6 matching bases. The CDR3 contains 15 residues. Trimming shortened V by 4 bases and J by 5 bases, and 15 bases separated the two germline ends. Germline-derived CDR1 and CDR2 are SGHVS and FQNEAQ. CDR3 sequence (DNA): TGTGCCAGCAGCTCCCCCCTCCAGGGGAACAATGAGCAGTTCTTC. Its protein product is CASSSPLQGNNEQFF.

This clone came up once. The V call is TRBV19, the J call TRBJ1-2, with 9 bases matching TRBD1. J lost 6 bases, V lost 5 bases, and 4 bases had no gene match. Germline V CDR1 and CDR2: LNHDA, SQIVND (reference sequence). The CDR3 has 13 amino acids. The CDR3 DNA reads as TGTGCCAGTAGTGTGGGACAGGGAAATGGCTACACCTTC. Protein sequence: CASSVGQGNGYTF.

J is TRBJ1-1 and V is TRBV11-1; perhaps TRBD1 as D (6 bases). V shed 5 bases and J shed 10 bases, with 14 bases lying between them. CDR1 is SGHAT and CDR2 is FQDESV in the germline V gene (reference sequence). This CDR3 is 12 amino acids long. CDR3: CASSPQGLGAFF. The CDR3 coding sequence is TGTGCCAGCAGCCCACAGGGTCTCGGAGCTTTCTTT.

The DNA of the CDR3 is TGTGCCTGGTCCCCTAACACAGATACGCAGTATTTT. Translation gives CAWSPNTDTQYF. This chain links TRBV30 with TRBJ2-3; D is undetermined. Trimming removed 5 bases from V and 2 bases from J, with 8 bases in between. Germline V gives CDR1 GTSNPN, CDR2 SVGIG (reference sequence). The CDR3 spans 12 residues.

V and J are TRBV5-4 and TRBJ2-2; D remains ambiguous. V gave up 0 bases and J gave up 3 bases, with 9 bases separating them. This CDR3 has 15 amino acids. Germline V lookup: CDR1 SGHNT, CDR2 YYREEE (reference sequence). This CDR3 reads CASSLDRRDTGELFF. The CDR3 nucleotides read TGTGCCAGCAGCTTGGATCGTCGGGACACCGGGGAGCTGTTTTTT.

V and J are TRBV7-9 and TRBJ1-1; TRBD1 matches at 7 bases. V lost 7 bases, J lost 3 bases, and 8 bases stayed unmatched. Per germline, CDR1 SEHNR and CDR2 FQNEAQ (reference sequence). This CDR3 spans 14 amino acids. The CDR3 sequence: CASNPGGKDTEAFF. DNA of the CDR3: TGTGCCAGCAACCCAGGGGGAAAGGACACTGAAGCTTTCTTT.

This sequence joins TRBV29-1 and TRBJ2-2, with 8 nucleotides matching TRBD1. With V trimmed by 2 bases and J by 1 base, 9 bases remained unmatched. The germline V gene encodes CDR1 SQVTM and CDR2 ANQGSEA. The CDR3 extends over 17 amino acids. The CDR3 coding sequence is TGCAGCGTTGAAATGGCAGGGGGCACTCTGAACACCGGGGAGCTGTTTTTT. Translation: CSVEMAGGTLNTGELFF.

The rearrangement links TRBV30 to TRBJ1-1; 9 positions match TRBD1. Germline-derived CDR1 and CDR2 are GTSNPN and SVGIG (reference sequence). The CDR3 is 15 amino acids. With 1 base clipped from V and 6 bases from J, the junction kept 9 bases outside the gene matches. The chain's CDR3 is CAWSATQGANAEAFF. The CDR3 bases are TGTGCCTGGAGTGCAACACAGGGGGCAAACGCTGAAGCTTTCTTT. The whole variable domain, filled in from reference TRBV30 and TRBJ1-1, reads SQTIHQWPATLVQPVGSPLSLECTVEGTSNPNLYWYRQAAGRGLQLLFYSVGIGQISSEVPQNLSASRPQDRQFILSSKKLLLSDSGFYLCAWSATQGANAEAFFGQGTRLTVV.

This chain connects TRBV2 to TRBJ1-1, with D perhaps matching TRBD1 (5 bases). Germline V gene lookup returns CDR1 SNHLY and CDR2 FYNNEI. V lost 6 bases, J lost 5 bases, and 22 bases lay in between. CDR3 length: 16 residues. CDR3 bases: TGTGCCAGCAGCCTAACTCCGGGACTTAGGAGGACTGAAGCTTTCTTT. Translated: CASSLTPGLRRTEAFF.